The 24 T cell receptor beta chains presented below share a single source sample, sequenced in a study of blood T cell repertoires in COVID-19 (dated by TCRdb to 2020 to 2022). The library was produced with the immunoSEQ multiplex PCR assay. TCRdb's version of the immuneACCESS table is confined to in-frame rearrangements and falls short of the full clone set. An unresolved V gene accounts for under half of the shortfall where checked; the remainder is of unknown origin. The table for this sample lists under 300,000 clones; around 82% of them were counted only once. Roughly 9.4% of the sample is held by the ten biggest clonotypes. The sequenced material came from peripheral blood. All receptors come from a woman aged 45 to 65 who had recovered from COVID-19.

This clone was seen a few times. The gene calls are TRBV19 and TRBJ1-2; D perhaps matches TRBD1 (5 bases). V lost 6 bases and J lost 6, with 20 bases in between. CDR3 length equals 15 residues. The germline V gene encodes CDR1 LNHDA and CDR2 SQIVND (reference sequence). The CDR3 protein is CASRRTGERSDGYTF. For the CDR3, the DNA is TGTGCCAGTAGGAGAACGGGGGAAAGGTCCGATGGCTACACCTTC.

The chain is built from TRBV4-1 and TRBJ1-2; TRBD1 might be the D (6 bases). The V end lost 4 bases, the J end lost 6 bases, and 21 bases lay between the germline ends. The CDR3 has 16 residues. Germline V CDR1 and CDR2: MGHRA, YSYEKL. CDR3 coding DNA: TGCGCCAGCAGCCCCTTGGGAGGGCGGGGGGCAGATGGCTACACCTTC. As protein: CASSPLGGRGADGYTF.

The chain carries TRBV15 and TRBJ2-1; D might be TRBD2 (5 bases). V lost 8 bases and J lost 3, with 14 bases in between. Germline assignment: CDR1 LNHNV and CDR2 YYDKDF (reference sequence). The CDR3 is 14 amino acids. CDR3 in DNA: TGTGCCACCGCGAGGGCTGTGGACTACAATGAGCAGTTCTTC. This encodes CATARAVDYNEQFF.

The rearrangement joins TRBV7-3 to TRBJ2-7, with 10 bases fitting TRBD2. V trimming: 5 bases; J trimming: 7 bases; junction bases outside the gene matches: 14. CDR1 and CDR2 (germline): SGHTA, FQGTGA. This CDR3 region has 16 residues. CDR3 loop: CASSPQGSGGGREQYF. CDR3 DNA sequence: TGTGCCAGCAGCCCCCAGGGGAGCGGGGGGGGTCGTGAGCAGTACTTC.

This sequence joins TRBV7-2 and TRBJ2-7, with D unclear. V was cut by 5 bases and J by 0 bases, with 5 bases left in between. CDR1 is SGHTA and CDR2 is FQGNSA in the germline V gene. The CDR3 totals 12 residues. CDR3 loop: CASSRSSYEQYF. DNA of the CDR3: TGTGCCAGCAGCCGTTCCTCCTACGAGCAGTACTTC. Supplemented by reference TRBV7-2 and TRBJ2-7, the full variable domain reads GAGVSQSPSNKVTEKGKDVELRCDPISGHTALYWYRQSLGQGLEFLIYFQGNSAPDKSGLPSDRFSAERTGGSVSTLTIQRTQQEDSAVYLCASSRSSYEQYFGPGTRLTVT.

The chain carries TRBV7-8 and TRBJ1-1, with 8 bases fitting TRBD1. The germline V gene encodes CDR1 SGHVS and CDR2 FQNEAQ. V lost 4 bases and J lost 5; bases outside the gene matches: 6. The CDR3 has 14 residues. The CDR3 DNA follows: TGTGCCAGCAGCTACACAGGGGGGGGGACTGAAGCTTTCTTT. This encodes CASSYTGGGTEAFF.

This clone has only one observation. The chain has TRBV11-2 and TRBJ1-5, with 8 bases fitting TRBD1. The CDR3 is 13 residues long. Germline V CDR1 and CDR2: SGHAT, FQNNGV. The V segment lost 8 bases and the J segment 4 bases; nucleotides outside the gene matches: 4. In DNA, the CDR3 is TGTGCCAGCGGACAGGGAACTAATCAGCCCCAGCATTTT. It translates to CASGQGTNQPQHF.

V and J are TRBV5-1 and TRBJ2-2, with a tentative D call TRBD2 (5 bases). Germline loops: CDR1 SGHRS, CDR2 YFSETQ. The CDR3 has 13 residues. Between the trimmed V and J ends, which lost 0 bases and 7 bases, there was a span of 7 bases. The CDR3 coding sequence is TGCGCCAGCAGCTTGGGTCGGGACGGGGAGCTGTTTTTT. Protein product: CASSLGRDGELFF.

The V gene is TRBV30, the J gene TRBJ2-7; D is perhaps TRBD2 (6 bases). V lost 1 base to trimming and J lost 0 bases, with 19 bases between them. Germline CDR1 is GTSNPN and CDR2 is SVGIG (reference sequence). The CDR3 totals 17 residues. The CDR3 spells CAWSDPGEVKSSYEQYF. DNA of the CDR3: TGTGCCTGGAGTGACCCCGGGGAGGTCAAGAGCTCCTACGAGCAGTACTTC.

V and J are TRBV3-1 (or the pseudogene TRBV3-2) and TRBJ2-1; no firm D call. This CDR3 has 15 amino acids. CDR1 and CDR2 from the germline V gene are LGHDT and YNNKEL (reference sequence). Trimming took off 1 base at V and 10 bases at J, with 17 bases between the two ends. The CDR3 spells CASSQVMQSGGEQFF. CDR3 DNA: TGTGCCAGCAGCCAAGTCATGCAATCAGGTGGGGAGCAGTTCTTC.

The chain has TRBV24-1 and TRBJ2-3; maybe TRBD2 (5 bases). V dropped 5 bases and J dropped 0 bases, with 8 bases sitting between them. CDR1 is KGHDR and CDR2 is SFDVKD in the germline V gene. The CDR3 has 14 amino acids. CDR3 amino acids: CATSAGKSTDTQYF. In nucleotides, the CDR3 is TGTGCCACCAGTGCGGGGAAGAGCACAGATACGCAGTATTTT.

This chain connects TRBV5-6 to TRBJ1-4; tentatively, D is TRBD1 (5 bases). Germline V gene data show CDR1 as SGHDT and CDR2 as YYEEEE. The CDR3 is 15 residues long. The V end was cut by 2 bases, the J end by 2 bases, with 10 bases between. The CDR3 here is CASSFGAGTNEKLFF. CDR3 bases: TGTGCCAGCAGCTTTGGGGCAGGGACTAATGAAAAACTGTTTTTT. The full variable domain, rest sourced from reference TRBV5-6 and TRBJ1-4, is DAGVTQSPTHLIKTRGQQVTLRCSPKSGHDTVSWYQQALGQGPQFIFQYYEEEERQRGNFPDRFSGHQFPNYSSELNVNALLLGDSALYLCASSFGAGTNEKLFFGSGTQLSVL.

The genes are TRBV5-8 and TRBJ1-2, with D maybe TRBD1 (5 bases). The germline V gene has CDR1 SGHTS and CDR2 YDEGEE. The CDR3 runs to 16 residues. The V and J ends lost 0 bases and 2 bases respectively, with 14 bases between them. CDR3 sequence reads: CASSLDDSDRNYGYTF. The CDR3 DNA reads as TGTGCCAGCAGCTTGGACGACAGCGACCGAAACTATGGCTACACCTTC.

This sequence joins TRBV21-1 and TRBJ2-7; the table names TRBD1, a call not compared with the DNA. TRBV21-1 is reported as a pseudogene. The CDR3 is 17 residues long. CDR3 loop: CASSTRQTGLCSYEQYF. The CDR3 nucleotides read TGTGCCAGCAGCACAAGACAGACAGGCTTATGCTCCTACGAGCAGTACTTC.

The rearrangement links TRBV29-1 to TRBJ1-5; TRBD1 matches 9 bases. The trim removed 6 bases at V and 5 bases at J, leaving 8 bases unmatched. Germline CDR1 is SQVTM and CDR2 is ANQGSEA. This CDR3 comprises 14 residues. The CDR3: CSVTGTGLDQPQHF. CDR3 sequence (DNA): TGCAGCGTCACCGGGACAGGGCTAGATCAGCCCCAGCATTTT.

This clone was found once. CDR3 nucleotides: TGTGCCAGCAGCTTAGTAGGCGGGAATCAGCCCCAGCATTTT. This sequence encodes CASSLVGGNQPQHF. The genes are TRBV7-6 and TRBJ1-5; D not resolved. The V gene's germline CDR1 is SGHVS and CDR2 FNYEAQ. V lost 1 base and J lost 4, with 8 bases in between. CDR3 size: 14 residues. The full variable domain, with the rest looked up from reference TRBV7-6 and TRBJ1-5, is GAGVSQSPRYKVTKRGQDVALRCDPISGHVSLYWYRQALGQGPEFLTYFNYEAQQDKSGLPNDRFSAERPEGSISTLTIQRTEQRDSAMYRCASSLVGGNQPQHFGDGTRLSIL.

The V and J genes are TRBV28 and TRBJ2-5, with 9 bases matching TRBD1. The CDR3 spans 14 residues. The germline V gene encodes CDR1 MDHEN and CDR2 SYDVKM. Germline trimming cut 4 bases from V and 5 bases from J; bases unmatched to any gene: 5. CDR3 DNA sequence: TGTGCCAGCAGTTGGACAGGGGATTGGGAGACCCAGTACTTC. Its protein product is CASSWTGDWETQYF. The full variable domain, completed using reference TRBV28 and TRBJ2-5, is DVKVTQSSRYLVKRTGEKVFLECVQDMDHENMFWYRQDPGLGLRLIYFSYDVKMKEKGDIPEGYSVSREKKERFSLILESASTNQTSMYLCASSWTGDWETQYFGPGTRLLVL.

The rearrangement links TRBV4-3 to TRBJ2-3; D perhaps matches TRBD2 (6 bases). The ends were cut back, 0 bases at V and 8 bases at J, with 12 bases in the middle. The CDR3 is made up of 14 amino acids. Germline CDR1 and CDR2: LGHNA and YSLEER. The CDR3 coding sequence is TGCGCCAGCAGCCAAGATCGGGGGTGGCGTACGCAGTATTTT. It encodes CASSQDRGWRTQYF.

In this sample, this clone turned up a few times. The J gene is TRBJ1-2, the V gene TRBV7-2; no definite D call. The CDR3 length is 13 residues. Trimming removed 7 bases at V and 6 bases at J, with 15 bases between. CDR1 and CDR2 (germline): SGHTA, FQGNSA. The CDR3 region is CASTPMGGNGYTF. The CDR3 nucleotides read TGTGCCAGCACCCCGATGGGAGGGAATGGCTACACCTTC.

The chain links TRBV5-1 to TRBJ2-2; 9 bases align to TRBD1. Germline V gene sequence: CDR1 SGHRS, CDR2 YFSETQ. The length of the CDR3 is 17 residues. V lost 3 bases, J lost 1 base, and 7 bases stayed unmatched. The CDR3 bases are TGCGCCAGCAGCTGGGGGACAGGGACCCTGAACACCGGGGAGCTGTTTTTT. It translates to CASSWGTGTLNTGELFF.

The sample holds a few counts of this clone. The gene calls are TRBV5-8 and TRBJ2-2, with D unresolved. Per germline, CDR1 SGHTS and CDR2 YDEGEE. The CDR3 is 14 residues long. V lost 4 bases and J lost 2, with 9 bases in between. In DNA, the CDR3 is TGTGCCAGCAGCCCGACTGAAAACACCGGGGAGCTGTTTTTT. Residues: CASSPTENTGELFF.

The chain links TRBV7-2 to TRBJ2-3, with 9 positions matching TRBD2. Trimming cost V 3 bases and J 1 base; bases outside gene matches: 5. The CDR3 loop spans 16 amino acids. Germline loops: CDR1 SGHTA, CDR2 FQGNSA. In DNA form, the CDR3 reads TGTGCCAGCAGCTTCAGGGGCGGGAGGGGCACAGATACGCAGTATTTT. It translates to CASSFRGGRGTDTQYF.

This clone occurred once. The rearrangement uses TRBV18 and TRBJ1-2, with 7 positions matching TRBD1. The CDR3 is 13 amino acids. Looked up from germline, CDR1 is KGHSH and CDR2 is LQKENI. V lost 9 bases to trimming and J lost 8 bases; unmatched junction nucleotides: 12. The CDR3 here is CASLKTGSQGYTF. CDR3 in DNA: TGTGCCAGTTTGAAGACAGGGTCGCAGGGCTACACCTTC.

The chain carries TRBV19 and TRBJ1-1, with 8 bases that match TRBD1. The ends lost 4 bases at V and 3 bases at J; junction bases unmatched: 10. CDR3 length: 16 amino acids. The germline V gene has CDR1 LNHDA and CDR2 SQIVND (reference sequence). For the CDR3, the DNA is TGTGCCAGTAGTACCGCAGACAGGGGTGCCTACACTGAAGCTTTCTTT. Amino acid sequence: CASSTADRGAYTEAFF.